Listed below are T cell receptor beta chains from one sample, sequenced in a study of OX40 agonist ivuxolimab in advanced cancers. Here immunoSEQ multiplex PCR was the method, and the copy in TCRdb shows in-frame clones only, minus some. This table has approximately 59,000 clones, around four fifths appearing once. The sequences come from CD4+ or CD8+ T cells sorted from blood, collected in a trial of the OX40 agonist ivuxolimab. The receptors here all came from an adult with an advanced solid tumor such as melanoma, head and neck, liver or kidney cancer. Each CDR3 is given with its conserved first and last residue. A D gene is named only where the DNA matches it firmly. Clone size, where shown, is once, few, many, or a class for clones that have expanded.

clone_size	v_call	j_call	d_call	cdr3_aa	cdr3_nt
NA	TRBV28	TRBJ2-7	TRBD1	CASRATGGVFDEQYF	TGTGCCAGCAGGGCGACAGGGGGCGTTTTCGACGAGCAGTACTTC
few	TRBV7-6	TRBJ2-2	TRBD2	CASSLNIPSTSGSPGELFF	TGTGCCAGCAGCTTAAATATACCCTCGACTAGCGGGAGCCCCGGGGAGCTGTTTTTT
NA	TRBV12-5	TRBJ2-7	NA	CASGLTTGWVQYF	TGTGCTAGTGGTTTGACAACAGGGTGGGTGCAGTACTTC
NA	TRBV7-9	TRBJ2-5	TRBD1	CASSLRGDRGETQYF	TGTGCCAGCAGCTTAAGGGGTGACAGGGGAGAGACCCAGTACTTC
NA	TRBV11-3	TRBJ2-7	TRBD1	CASSPSDRGLAQYF	TGTGCCAGCAGCCCTTCGGACAGGGGGCTTGCGCAGTACTTC
NA	TRBV6-5	TRBJ2-5	NA	CASSRSGIPGTQYF	TGTGCCAGCAGCCGTTCCGGGATACCGGGGACCCAGTACTTC
NA	TRBV6-1	TRBJ2-2	TRBD2	CASSEFAGGNTGELFF	TGTGCCAGCAGTGAGTTTGCGGGAGGGAACACCGGGGAGCTGTTTTTT
NA	TRBV7-9	TRBJ2-1	NA	CASSYPGPIEQFF	TGTGCCAGCAGCTACCCCGGTCCCATTGAGCAGTTCTTC
NA	TRBV5-1	TRBJ2-1	TRBD2	CASSLVASGNEQFF	TGCGCCAGCAGCTTGGTGGCTAGCGGGAATGAGCAGTTCTTC
NA	TRBV12-5	TRBJ2-2	NA	CASGSRVGGQFTGELFF	TGTGCTAGTGGTTCCCGGGTCGGGGGGCAATTCACCGGGGAGCTGTTTTTT
NA	TRBV6-5	TRBJ1-3	NA	CASSSFGGSGNTIYF	TGTGCCAGCAGTTCCTTCGGGGGGTCTGGAAACACCATATATTTT
NA	TRBV5-4	TRBJ1-3	NA	CASSLDRNRVENTIYF	TGTGCCAGCAGCTTAGACCGAAACAGGGTTGAAAACACCATATATTTT
once	TRBV9	TRBJ1-1	NA	CASSVRRDTEAFF	TGTGCCAGCAGCGTCCGCAGGGACACTGAAGCTTTCTTT
once	TRBV4-2	TRBJ2-1	TRBD2	CASSQVRAGGPAGEQFF	TGTGCCAGCAGCCAAGTTAGAGCGGGAGGGCCAGCAGGTGAGCAGTTCTTC
NA	TRBV11-3	TRBJ2-1	TRBD2	CASSLGLAVYNEQFF	TGTGCCAGCAGCCTGGGACTAGCGGTATACAATGAGCAGTTCTTC
NA	TRBV7-9	TRBJ1-3	NA	CASSLYDKASGNTIYF	TGTGCCAGCAGCTTATATGACAAAGCCTCTGGAAACACCATATATTTT
NA	TRBV6-5	TRBJ1-5	NA	CASRTAAHQPQHF	TGTGCCAGCAGGACAGCAGCTCATCAGCCCCAGCATTTT
NA	TRBV5-1	TRBJ2-3	NA	CASSLVQAPSDTQYF	TGCGCCAGCAGCTTGGTACAGGCCCCCTCCGATACGCAGTATTTT
NA	TRBV30	TRBJ2-1	NA	CAWSVVQVQYNEQFF	TGTGCCTGGAGTGTAGTCCAGGTACAATACAATGAGCAGTTCTTC
NA	TRBV28	TRBJ2-7	NA	CASSLDYEQYF	TGTGCCAGCAGCCTGGACTACGAGCAGTACTTC
NA	TRBV25-1	TRBJ2-3	NA	CASSELGRPDTQYF	TGTGCCAGCAGTGAATTGGGACGGCCAGATACGCAGTATTTT
NA	TRBV6-1	TRBJ2-7	NA	CASSEWITGRDYEQYF	TGTGCCAGCAGTGAATGGATTACAGGGAGGGATTACGAGCAGTACTTC
NA	TRBV14	TRBJ2-1	NA	CASSQDFLDRQFF	TGTGCCAGCAGCCAAGATTTTTTGGATCGGCAGTTCTTC
once	TRBV29-1	TRBJ2-3	TRBD2	CSVEGGGRALGTDTQYF	TGCAGCGTTGAAGGAGGCGGGAGGGCCCTGGGTACAGATACGCAGTATTTT